This T cell receptor beta chain was documented in a study of blood T cell repertoires in COVID-19. All exposed participants met a person with COVID-19 within 2 weeks before entering the study. Method: immunoSEQ multiplex PCR; TCRdb's copy keeps in-frame clones and lacks some. The sample has hundreds of thousands of clones, roughly 85% seen once. CDR3 length: 13 amino acids. V was clipped by 6 bases and J by 0 bases, with 8 bases between them. The receptor's source is a woman in her forties or fifties who had been exposed to COVID-19. Material: PBMCs or T cells enriched from blood (not recorded which). The chain recombines TRBV12-3 or TRBV12-4 with TRBJ1-2; D remains ambiguous. CDR3 loop: CASRPGTNYGYTF. In DNA form, the CDR3 reads TGTGCCAGCAGGCCCGGGACTAACTATGGCTACACCTTC.